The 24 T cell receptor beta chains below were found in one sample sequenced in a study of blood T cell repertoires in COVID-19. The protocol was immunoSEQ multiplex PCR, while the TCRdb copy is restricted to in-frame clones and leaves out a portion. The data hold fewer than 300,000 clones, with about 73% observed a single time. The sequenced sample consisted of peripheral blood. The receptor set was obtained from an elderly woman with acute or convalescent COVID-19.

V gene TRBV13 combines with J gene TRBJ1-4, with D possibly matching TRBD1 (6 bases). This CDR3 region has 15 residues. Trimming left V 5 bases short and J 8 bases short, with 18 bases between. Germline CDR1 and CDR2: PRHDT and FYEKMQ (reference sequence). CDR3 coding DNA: TGTGCCAGCAGCGACAGGACTCAAAGAAGGGAAAAACTGTTTTTT. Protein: CASSDRTQRREKLFF.

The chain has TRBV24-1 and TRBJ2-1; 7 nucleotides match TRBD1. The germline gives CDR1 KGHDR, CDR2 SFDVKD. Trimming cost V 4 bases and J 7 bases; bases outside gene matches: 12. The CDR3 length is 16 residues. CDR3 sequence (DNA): TGTGCCACCAGTGACCCCAAAGACAGGGACGGAAATGAGCAGTTCTTC. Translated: CATSDPKDRDGNEQFF.

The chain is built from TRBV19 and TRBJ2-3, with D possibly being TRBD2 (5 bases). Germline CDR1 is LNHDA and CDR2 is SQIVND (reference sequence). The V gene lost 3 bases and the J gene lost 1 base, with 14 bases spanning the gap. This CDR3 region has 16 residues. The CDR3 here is CASSIGVGSGTDTQYF. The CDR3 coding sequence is TGTGCCAGTAGTATCGGAGTGGGTAGCGGCACAGATACGCAGTATTTT.

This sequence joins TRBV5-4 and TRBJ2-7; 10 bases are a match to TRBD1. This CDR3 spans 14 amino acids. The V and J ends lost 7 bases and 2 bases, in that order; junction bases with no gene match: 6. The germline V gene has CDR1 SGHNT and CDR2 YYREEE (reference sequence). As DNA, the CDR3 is TGTGCCAGCGGCACGACAGGGGGCGCCTACGAGCAGTACTTC. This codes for CASGTTGGAYEQYF. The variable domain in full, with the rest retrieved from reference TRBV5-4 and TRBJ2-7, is ETGVTQSPTHLIKTRGQQVTLRCSSQSGHNTVSWYQQALGQGPQFIFQYYREEENGRGNFPPRFSGLQFPNYSSELNVNALELDDSALYLCASGTTGGAYEQYFGPGTRLTVT.

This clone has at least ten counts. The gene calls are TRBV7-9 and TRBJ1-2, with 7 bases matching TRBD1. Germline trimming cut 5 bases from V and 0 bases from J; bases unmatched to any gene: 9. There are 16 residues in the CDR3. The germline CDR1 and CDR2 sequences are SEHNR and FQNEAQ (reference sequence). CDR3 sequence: CASSPMRTGSNYGYTF. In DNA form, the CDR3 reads TGTGCCAGCAGCCCAATGCGGACAGGTTCTAACTATGGCTACACCTTC.

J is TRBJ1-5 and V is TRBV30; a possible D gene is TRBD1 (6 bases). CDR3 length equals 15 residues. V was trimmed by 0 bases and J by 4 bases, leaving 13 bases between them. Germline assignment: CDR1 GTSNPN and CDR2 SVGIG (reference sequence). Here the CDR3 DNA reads TGTGCCTGGAGTGTAGGGGGAACCTTAAATCAGCCCCAGCATTTT. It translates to CAWSVGGTLNQPQHF.

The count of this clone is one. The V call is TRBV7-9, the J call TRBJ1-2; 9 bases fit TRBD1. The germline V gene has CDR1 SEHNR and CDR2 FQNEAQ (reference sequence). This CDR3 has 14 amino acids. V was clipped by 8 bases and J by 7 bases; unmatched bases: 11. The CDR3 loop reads CASARTGGLGGYTF. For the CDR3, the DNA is TGTGCCAGCGCTAGAACAGGGGGCCTCGGTGGCTACACCTTC.

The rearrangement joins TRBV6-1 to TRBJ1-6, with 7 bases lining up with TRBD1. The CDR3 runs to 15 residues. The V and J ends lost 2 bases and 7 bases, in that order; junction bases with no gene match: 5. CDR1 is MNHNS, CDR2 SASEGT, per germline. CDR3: CASSELGQINSPLHF. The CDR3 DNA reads TGTGCCAGCAGTGAACTGGGACAGATAAATTCACCCCTCCACTTT.

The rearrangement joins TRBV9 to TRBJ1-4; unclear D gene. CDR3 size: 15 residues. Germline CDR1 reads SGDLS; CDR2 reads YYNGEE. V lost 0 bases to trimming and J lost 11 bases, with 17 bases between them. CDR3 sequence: CASSVDRGFGEKLFF. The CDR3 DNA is TGTGCCAGCAGCGTAGATCGAGGGTTCGGGGAGAAACTGTTTTTT.

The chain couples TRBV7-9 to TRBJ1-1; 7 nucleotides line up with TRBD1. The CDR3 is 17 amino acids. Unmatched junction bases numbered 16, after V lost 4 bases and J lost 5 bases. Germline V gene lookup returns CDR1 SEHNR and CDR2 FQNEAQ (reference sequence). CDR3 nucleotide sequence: TGTGCCAGCAGCTCCCGGGTAGGACAGGCTCAACCAACTGAAGCTTTCTTT. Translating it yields CASSSRVGQAQPTEAFF. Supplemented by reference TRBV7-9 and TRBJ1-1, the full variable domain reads DTGVSQNPRHKITKRGQNVTFRCDPISEHNRLYWYRQTLGQGPEFLTYFQNEAQLEKSRLLSDRFSAERPKGSFSTLEIQRTEQGDSAMYLCASSSRVGQAQPTEAFFGQGTRLTVV.

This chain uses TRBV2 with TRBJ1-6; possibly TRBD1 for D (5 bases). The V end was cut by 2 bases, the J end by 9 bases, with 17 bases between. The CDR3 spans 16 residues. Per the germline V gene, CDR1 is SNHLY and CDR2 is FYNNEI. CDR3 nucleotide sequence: TGTGCCAGCAGTGAACAGGCGGGGCTGATGGGTTCACCCCTCCACTTT. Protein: CASSEQAGLMGSPLHF.

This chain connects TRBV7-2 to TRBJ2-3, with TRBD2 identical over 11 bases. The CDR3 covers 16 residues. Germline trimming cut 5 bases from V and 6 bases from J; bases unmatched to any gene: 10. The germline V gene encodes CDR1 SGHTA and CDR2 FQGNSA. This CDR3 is CASSNRGTSGADTQYF. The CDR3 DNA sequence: TGTGCCAGCAGCAATAGGGGGACTAGCGGTGCTGATACGCAGTATTTT.

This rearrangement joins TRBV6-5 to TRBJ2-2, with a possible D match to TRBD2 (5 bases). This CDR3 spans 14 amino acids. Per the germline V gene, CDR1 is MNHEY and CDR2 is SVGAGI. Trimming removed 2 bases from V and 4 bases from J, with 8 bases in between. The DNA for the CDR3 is TGTGCCAGCAGTTACGCGGGCGCCACCGGGGAGCTGTTTTTT. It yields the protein CASSYAGATGELFF.

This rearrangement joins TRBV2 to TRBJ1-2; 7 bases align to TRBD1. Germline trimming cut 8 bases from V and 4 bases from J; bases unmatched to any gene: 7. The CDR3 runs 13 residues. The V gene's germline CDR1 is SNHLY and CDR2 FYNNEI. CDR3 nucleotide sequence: TGTGCCAGCGCCGACAGGGTGTCCTATGGCTACACCTTC. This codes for CASADRVSYGYTF.

For the CDR3, the DNA is TGCGCCAGCAGCCAAGAATCATCGGCGGGTTCTGGAAACACCATATATTTT. Translation: CASSQESSAGSGNTIYF. The V and J genes are TRBV4-3 and TRBJ1-3, with no clear D. This CDR3 comprises 17 residues. Trimming shortened V by 0 bases and J by 1 base, and 13 bases separated the two germline ends. Germline V CDR1 and CDR2: LGHNA, YSLEER.

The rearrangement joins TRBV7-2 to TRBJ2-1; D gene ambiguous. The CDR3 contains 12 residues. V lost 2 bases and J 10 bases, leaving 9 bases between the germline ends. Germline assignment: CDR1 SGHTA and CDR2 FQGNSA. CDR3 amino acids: CASSLLVGEQFF. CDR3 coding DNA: TGTGCCAGCAGCTTACTAGTTGGGGAGCAGTTCTTC.

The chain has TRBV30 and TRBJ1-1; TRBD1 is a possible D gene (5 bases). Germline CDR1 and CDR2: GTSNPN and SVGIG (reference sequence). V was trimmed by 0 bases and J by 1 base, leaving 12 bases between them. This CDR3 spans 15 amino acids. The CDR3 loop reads CAWSVRGHRNTEAFF. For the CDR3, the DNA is TGTGCCTGGAGTGTACGTGGACACCGGAACACTGAAGCTTTCTTT.

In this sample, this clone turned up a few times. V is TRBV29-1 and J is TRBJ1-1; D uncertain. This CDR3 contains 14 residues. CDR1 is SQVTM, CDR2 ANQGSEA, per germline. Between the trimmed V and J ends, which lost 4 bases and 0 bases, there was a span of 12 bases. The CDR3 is CSVGHSTLNTEAFF. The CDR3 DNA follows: TGCAGCGTTGGCCACAGCACTCTGAACACTGAAGCTTTCTTT.

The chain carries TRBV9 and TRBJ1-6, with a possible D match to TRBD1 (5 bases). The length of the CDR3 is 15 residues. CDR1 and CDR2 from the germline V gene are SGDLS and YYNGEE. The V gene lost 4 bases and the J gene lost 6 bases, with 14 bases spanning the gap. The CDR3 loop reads CASSPVGTTNSPLHF. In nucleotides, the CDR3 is TGTGCCAGCAGCCCAGTGGGGACTACTAATTCACCCCTCCACTTT.

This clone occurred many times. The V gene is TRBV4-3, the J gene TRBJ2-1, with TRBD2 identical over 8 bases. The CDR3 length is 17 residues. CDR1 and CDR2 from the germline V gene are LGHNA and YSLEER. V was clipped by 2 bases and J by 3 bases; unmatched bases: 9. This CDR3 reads CASSQRRERGSYNEQFF. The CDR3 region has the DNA TGCGCCAGCAGCCAACGGAGGGAGCGGGGGAGCTACAATGAGCAGTTCTTC.

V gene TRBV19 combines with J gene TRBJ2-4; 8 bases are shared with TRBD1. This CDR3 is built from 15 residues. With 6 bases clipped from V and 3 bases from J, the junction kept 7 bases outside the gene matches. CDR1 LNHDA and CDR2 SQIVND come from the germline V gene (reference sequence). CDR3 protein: CASSLTGVGKNIQYF. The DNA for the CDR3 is TGTGCCAGTAGCCTGACAGGGGTAGGCAAAAACATTCAGTACTTC.

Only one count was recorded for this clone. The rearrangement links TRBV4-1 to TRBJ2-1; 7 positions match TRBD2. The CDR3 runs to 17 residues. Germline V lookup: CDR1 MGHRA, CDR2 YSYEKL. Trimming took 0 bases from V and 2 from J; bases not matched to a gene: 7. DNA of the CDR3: TGCGCCAGCAGCCAAGATCACGTGGCGGGAGCCTACAATGAGCAGTTCTTC. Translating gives CASSQDHVAGAYNEQFF.

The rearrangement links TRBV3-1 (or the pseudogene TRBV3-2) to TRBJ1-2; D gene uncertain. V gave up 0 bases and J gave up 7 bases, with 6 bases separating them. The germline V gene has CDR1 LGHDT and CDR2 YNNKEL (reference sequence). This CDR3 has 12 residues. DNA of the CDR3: TGTGCCAGCAGCCAAGATTATAGTGGCTACACCTTC. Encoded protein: CASSQDYSGYTF.

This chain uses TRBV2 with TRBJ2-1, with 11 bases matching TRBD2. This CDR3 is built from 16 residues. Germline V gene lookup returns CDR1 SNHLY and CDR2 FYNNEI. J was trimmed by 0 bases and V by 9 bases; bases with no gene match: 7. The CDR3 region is CASLAGGAPSYNEQFF. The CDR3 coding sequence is TGTGCCAGTCTAGCGGGGGGCGCCCCCTCCTACAATGAGCAGTTCTTC.